The 14 T cell receptor beta chains in this list originate from one sample, sequenced in a study of T cell repertoires in cytomegalovirus infection. Each CDR3 protein is one row after TCRdb ran MiXCR on the reads. This table holds around 280,000 distinct CDR3 sequences, around 15% found once. The source material was PBMCs. Receptors were obtained from a human donor in good health (CMV status not recorded). Some clones in this sample may be carry-over from other donors' samples.

This clonotype was observed a handful of times. The rearrangement uses TRBV5-5 and TRBJ1-2; D possibly corresponds to TRBD1 (6 bases). Deletions cut 3 bases from V and 4 bases from J, with 13 bases between. CDR1 is SGHKS, CDR2 YYEKEE, per germline (reference sequence). The CDR3 length is 14 residues. The CDR3 DNA is TGTGCCAGCAGCTCCGCAGGGGTCATCTATGGCTACACCTTC. Protein: CASSSAGVIYGYTF.

This clonotype was seen ten or more times. V usage is TRBV7-2 and J usage is TRBJ2-7; maybe TRBD1 (6 bases). V shed 4 bases and J shed 3 bases, with 13 bases lying between them. The CDR3 extends over 14 amino acids. CDR1 is SGHTA, CDR2 FQGNSA, per germline. CDR3 nucleotide sequence: TGTGCCAGCAGCTCGCAAGGGGGAGACTACGAGCAGTACTTC. It translates to CASSSQGGDYEQYF.

This clonotype was recorded many times. Here the CDR3 DNA reads TGTGCCAGCAGTTTCCAGGACTTGGGTGTGCAGTACTTC. Translation: CASSFQDLGVQYF. V gene TRBV28 combines with J gene TRBJ2-7, with a weak D call TRBD2 (5 bases). The CDR3 consists of 13 residues. Looked up from germline, CDR1 is MDHEN and CDR2 is SYDVKM. Trimming removed 3 bases from V and 9 bases from J, with 15 bases in between.

This clonotype occurred many times. The V and J genes are TRBV4-3 and TRBJ2-1; the D gene could be TRBD1 or TRBD2 (5 bases each). This CDR3 is 15 amino acids long. In germline, CDR1 is LGHNA, CDR2 YSLEER. V dropped 0 bases and J dropped 8 bases, with 14 bases sitting between them. This CDR3 reads CASSQDRAGRDEQFF. In nucleotides, the CDR3 is TGCGCCAGCAGCCAAGATCGGGCAGGGCGGGATGAGCAGTTCTTC.

The V gene is TRBV5-4, the J gene TRBJ2-7, with D possibly being TRBD2 (5 bases). Germline V gene lookup returns CDR1 SGHNT and CDR2 YYREEE (reference sequence). This CDR3 is built from 14 residues. V was cut by 4 bases and J by 7 bases, with 18 bases left in between. CDR3 sequence reads: CASSAAIGGREQYF. Written as DNA, the CDR3 is TGTGCCAGCAGCGCTGCTATAGGAGGTAGGGAGCAGTACTTC.

V gene TRBV7-6 combines with J gene TRBJ2-7; 8 nucleotides align to TRBD1. V lost 5 bases and J lost 6; bases outside the gene matches: 12. The V gene's germline CDR1 is SGHVS and CDR2 FNYEAQ. The CDR3 consists of 15 residues. CDR3 sequence reads: CASSPQGAPFAEQYF. The CDR3 nucleotides read TGTGCCAGCAGCCCCCAGGGGGCTCCTTTCGCCGAGCAGTACTTC.

The chain is built from TRBV7-3 and TRBJ2-3; no clear D. This CDR3 spans 14 amino acids. The germline CDR1 and CDR2 sequences are SGHTA and FQGTGA. With 4 bases removed from V and 2 bases from J, the gap between germline ends came to 10 bases. The CDR3 loop reads CASSSSRDTDTQYF. As DNA, the CDR3 is TGTGCCAGCAGCTCCTCTAGGGACACAGATACGCAGTATTTT.

This chain links TRBV2 with TRBJ1-4; D is ambiguous. The CDR3 extends over 14 amino acids. The germline V gene has CDR1 SNHLY and CDR2 FYNNEI. V was clipped by 9 bases and J by 7 bases, with 18 bases between them. CDR3 in DNA: TGTGCCAGTGGGGAGAGAGGATACAGTGAAAAACTGTTTTTT. It specifies CASGERGYSEKLFF. The variable domain in full, with the rest retrieved from reference TRBV2 and TRBJ1-4, is EPEVTQTPSHQVTQMGQEVILRCVPISNHLYFYWYRQILGQKVEFLVSFYNNEISEKSEIFDDQFSVERPDGSNFTLKIRSTKLEDSAMYFCASGERGYSEKLFFGSGTQLSVL.

This clonotype was observed at least ten times. The chain joins TRBV7-2 to TRBJ2-3; 10 bases match TRBD2. This CDR3 has 16 residues. CDR1 and CDR2 from the germline V gene are SGHTA and FQGNSA. V dropped 1 base and J dropped 1; count of bases not matched to a gene: 2. The DNA of the CDR3 is TGTGCCAGCAGCTTAGTGGGGACTAGCGGCACAGATACGCAGTATTTT. This encodes CASSLVGTSGTDTQYF.

The chain has TRBV28 and TRBJ2-7; perhaps TRBD2 as D (6 bases). Germline CDR1 and CDR2: MDHEN and SYDVKM. CDR3 size: 14 residues. V shed 6 bases and J shed 4 bases, with 16 bases lying between them. In DNA, the CDR3 is TGTGCCAGCAGCTTAGTTGTTGGGGGGTACGAGCAGTACTTC. This encodes CASSLVVGGYEQYF.

This chain links TRBV7-9 with TRBJ2-5; TRBD2 matches at 8 bases. The CDR3 spans 16 residues. Per germline, CDR1 SEHNR and CDR2 FQNEAQ (reference sequence). The ends lost 1 base at V and 2 bases at J; junction bases unmatched: 6. The CDR3 sequence is CASSLGSSGRQETQYF. CDR3 DNA sequence: TGTGCCAGCAGCTTAGGGTCGAGCGGGAGACAAGAGACCCAGTACTTC.

This clonotype was seen repeatedly, ten times or more. The chain carries TRBV7-2 and TRBJ2-7, with D perhaps matching TRBD1 (6 bases). Trimming took off 4 bases at V and 4 bases at J, with 11 bases between the two ends. The CDR3 consists of 13 residues. Looked up from germline, CDR1 is SGHTA and CDR2 is FQGNSA. In DNA, the CDR3 is TGTGCCAGCAGCTCACATACAGGGTACGAGCAGTACTTC. This gives the protein CASSSHTGYEQYF.

Concerning this clonotype: It may be a read error: a sequence one base away is much more abundant. The chain uses TRBV7-9 and TRBJ2-1; D possibly matches TRBD1 or TRBD2 (5 bases each). Germline-derived CDR1 and CDR2 are SEHNR and FQNEAQ (reference sequence). CDR3 length: 15 amino acids. As DNA, the CDR3 is TGTGCCAGCAGCCGTGGGACCCTCGAGTACAATGAGCAGCTCTTC. Translation: CASSRGTLEYNEQLF.

This clonotype was found many times. The V and J genes are TRBV7-2 and TRBJ1-2; TRBD1 is a possible D gene (6 bases). Trimming pared 2 bases from V and 0 bases from J, leaving 7 bases between. The CDR3 has 14 residues. The germline V gene has CDR1 SGHTA and CDR2 FQGNSA. CDR3 DNA: TGTGCCAGCAGCTTAAGGACAGCTAACTATGGCTACACCTTC. It yields the protein CASSLRTANYGYTF.